This T cell receptor (beta chain) was sequenced during a study of cytomegalovirus exposure and HLA in healthy donors. Study-wide results and limits: For TCR beta chains, V- and J-gene trimming was later linked to a missense DCLRE1C variant. TCR sequences were mostly rare, though some public TCRs occurred in many donors. For presence/absence analyses, sequencing depth was assumed to be roughly uniform across donors.

This clone was seen a few times. What it binds is unknown. It was with 60 Vbeta and 13 Jbeta primers that the PCR ran. The repertoire was sequenced with immunoSEQ multiplex PCR; TCRdb's copy has only in-frame clones and lacks some. The data hold 150,000 to 200,000 clones, with approximately 80% observed a single time. With 4 bases clipped from V and 8 bases from J, the junction kept 8 bases outside the gene matches. The germline CDR1 and CDR2 sequences are SGHTA and FQGNSA. The CDR3 runs 15 residues. The chain joins TRBV7-2 to TRBJ2-4; TRBD2 matches at 10 bases. The sample taken for sequencing was PBMCs. This receptor was obtained from a woman between 45 and 65 years old in good health and CMV-seronegative. The CDR3 DNA reads TGTGCCAGCAGCTCTATTAATAGCGGGAGGTACATTCAGTACTTC. Its translation: CASSSINSGRYIQYF.